This T cell receptor beta chain was captured in a study of human versus mouse CDR3 diversity and MHC coevolution. Notes on the study in general: Most of the three human donors had the lowest clonal inequality.

Only in-frame clones appear in the TCRdb table, and some are missing; sequencing was by immunoSEQ multiplex PCR. The table shows around 74,000 clones, with 85% to 95% occurring only once. As for this clone: Antigen: not known.

In germline, CDR1 is SGHAT, CDR2 FQDESV (reference sequence). Trimming removed 2 bases from V and 5 bases from J, with 12 bases in between. The CDR3 sequence is 14 residues long. Sequencing was done on a sample of naive CD4+ T cells from blood. Subset indicated: CD45RO-negative CD62L-positive naive CD4 T cells. V is TRBV11-1 and J is TRBJ2-5; D might be TRBD1 (5 bases). The source of this sequence is a person aged 25 to 69 in good health. The CDR3, as DNA: TGTGCCAGCAGCTTATTCCGGACACAGGAGACCCAGTACTTC. Its protein product is CASSLFRTQETQYF.